The subject of this entry is one TCR beta chain. Its binding antigen is unknown. No much larger clonotype is one base removed from it; base qualities were not supplied. This entry belongs to a study of cutaneous CD30+ T cell lymphoproliferative disorder and hepatitis E (dated by TCRdb to the late 2010s). The receptor library was made with the immunoSEQ multiplex PCR assay. TCRdb stores this immuneACCESS table with in-frame sequences only. Part of the clones is absent; in the studies checked, under half of the shortfall reflects unresolved V genes, and no reason is known for the rest. This sample gives thousands of clones in total; roughly 74% of them show up just once. The ten largest make up approximately 1% of the sample. CDR1 and CDR2 are read off the germline V gene (reference sequence) as GTSNPN and SVGIG. Including the terminal cysteine and phenylalanine, the CDR3 comprises 13 residues. Only the CDR3 part of the read is kept: 39 bases, read in frame from the first base. Trimming removed 3 bases from V and 1 base from J, leaving 9 bases between the germline ends.

Sequenced input: blood. This sequence uses TRBV30 and TRBJ1-1; TRBD1 might be the D gene, on 5 matching bases. The TCR sequence derives from a human donor with a cutaneous T cell lymphoproliferative disorder associated with hepatitis E virus. The CDR3 reads CAWRGPQNTEAFF. The nucleotide sequence is given as TGTGCCTGGAGGGGACCGCAGAACACTGAAGCTTTCTTT. With the rest looked up from the reference TRBV30 and TRBJ1-1 genes rather than sequenced, the full variable domain is SQTIHQWPATLVQPVGSPLSLECTVEGTSNPNLYWYRQAAGRGLQLLFYSVGIGQISSEVPQNLSASRPQDRQFILSSKKLLLSDSGFYLCAWRGPQNTEAFFGQGTRLTVV.